These 20 T cell receptor beta chains came from one sample sequenced in a study of monozygotic twins with cystic fibrosis. TCRdb's copy holds only in-frame clones and misses some; the assay was immunoSEQ multiplex PCR. The sample carries about 20,000 clones, approximately 97% recorded once. The source material was blood. Source of these receptors: a woman aged 25 to 45 with cystic fibrosis.

The rearrangement uses TRBV4-3 and TRBJ2-3; 11 bases map to TRBD2. V trimming: 1 base; J trimming: 1 base; junction bases outside the gene matches: 7. From germline, CDR1 is LGHNA and CDR2 YSLEER. This CDR3 contains 18 residues. DNA of the CDR3: TGCGCCAGCAGCCAAGGTCTCAAGACTAGCGGGGGCACAGATACGCAGTATTTT. Translation gives CASSQGLKTSGGTDTQYF.

Here the CDR3 reads CASSLYRGEQYF. The CDR3 bases are TGTGCCAGCAGCTTGTACAGGGGCGAGCAGTACTTC. The J gene is TRBJ2-7, the V gene TRBV5-4; 7 bases align to TRBD1. Germline V gives CDR1 SGHNT, CDR2 YYREEE (reference sequence). This CDR3 has 12 amino acids. The V segment lost 1 base and the J segment 6 bases; nucleotides outside the gene matches: 1.

This sequence joins TRBV18 and TRBJ1-1, with D unclear. Germline V gene sequence: CDR1 KGHSH, CDR2 LQKENI. V was clipped by 0 bases and J by 11 bases, with 10 bases between them. This CDR3 has 12 amino acids. CDR3 in amino acids: CASSPPSRKAFF. The CDR3 coding sequence is TGTGCCAGCTCACCACCGTCGAGGAAGGCTTTCTTT.

The gene calls are TRBV28 and TRBJ1-2; possible D gene TRBD1, 6 bases. This CDR3 region has 13 residues. V was cut by 6 bases and J by 2 bases, with 10 bases left in between. Germline CDR1 is MDHEN and CDR2 is SYDVKM. The CDR3 bases are TGTGCCAGCAGCCCCGACAGGAACTATGGCTACACCTTC. It codes for CASSPDRNYGYTF.

This chain uses TRBV7-2 with TRBJ1-1, with D possibly being TRBD1 (6 bases). The V end lost 3 bases, the J end lost 4 bases, and 12 bases lay between the germline ends. The CDR3 spans 14 residues. CDR1 SGHTA and CDR2 FQGNSA come from the germline V gene. The CDR3 loop reads CASSFQGRGTEAFF. The DNA of the CDR3 is TGTGCCAGCAGCTTCCAGGGGAGGGGCACTGAAGCTTTCTTT.

The genes are TRBV5-1 and TRBJ2-4; possibly TRBD1 for D (6 bases). In germline, CDR1 is SGHRS, CDR2 YFSETQ. V shed 10 bases and J shed 0 bases, with 14 bases lying between them. The length of the CDR3 is 14 residues. The CDR3, as DNA: TGCGCCCCTACAGGGATCCCAGCCAAAAACATTCAGTACTTC. Residues: CAPTGIPAKNIQYF.

This chain uses TRBV6-1 with TRBJ1-2; 9 bases map to TRBD1. Germline-derived CDR1 and CDR2 are MNHNS and SASEGT. With 3 bases clipped from V and 3 bases from J, the junction kept 5 bases outside the gene matches. CDR3 length: 15 residues. CDR3 in DNA: TGTGCCAGCAGTGATGGGACAGGGTGGGACTATGGCTACACCTTC. Its protein product is CASSDGTGWDYGYTF.

The chain is built from TRBV19 and TRBJ1-4; no clear D. The CDR3 consists of 13 residues. The germline gives CDR1 LNHDA, CDR2 SQIVND (reference sequence). With 1 base removed from V and 8 bases from J, the gap between germline ends came to 8 bases. CDR3 in amino acids: CASSIGPHEKLFF. CDR3 sequence (DNA): TGTGCCAGTAGTATAGGTCCTCACGAAAAACTGTTTTTT.

The chain employs TRBV9 and TRBJ2-3; D gene uncertain. CDR1 and CDR2 from the germline V gene are SGDLS and YYNGEE. This CDR3 region has 14 residues. The V end was cut by 2 bases, the J end by 2 bases, with 9 bases between. CDR3 loop: CASSVGSLTDTQYF. The CDR3 DNA sequence: TGTGCCAGCAGCGTTGGGTCCCTCACAGATACGCAGTATTTT.

This clone showed up just once. V gene TRBV11-3 combines with J gene TRBJ2-2, with D uncertain. Germline CDR1 and CDR2: SGHNT and YENEEA. The V end was cut by 1 base, the J end by 7 bases, with 4 bases between. CDR3 length equals 12 residues. The CDR3 loop is CASSLGIGELFF. The CDR3 DNA follows: TGTGCCAGCAGCTTAGGGATCGGGGAGCTGTTTTTT.

The chain combines TRBV7-2 with TRBJ2-7; no clear D gene. Germline lookup yields CDR1 SGHTA and CDR2 FQGNSA. This CDR3 has 11 amino acids. Trimming removed 4 bases at V and 2 bases at J, with 3 bases between. CDR3 region: CASSSAYEQYF. CDR3 coding DNA: TGTGCCAGCAGCTCAGCCTACGAGCAGTACTTC.

This chain links TRBV2 with TRBJ1-1, with 10 bases lining up with TRBD1. V was clipped by 6 bases and J by 6 bases; unmatched bases: 10. The CDR3 totals 15 residues. Per the germline V gene, CDR1 is SNHLY and CDR2 is FYNNEI. The CDR3 reads CASRRIRDRGSEAFF. Here the CDR3 DNA reads TGTGCCAGCAGACGCATCCGGGACAGGGGATCTGAAGCTTTCTTT.

V and J are TRBV5-1 and TRBJ2-5, with 9 bases lining up with TRBD1. This CDR3 is built from 16 residues. Trimming cost V 6 bases and J 1 base; bases outside gene matches: 10. Germline lookup yields CDR1 SGHRS and CDR2 YFSETQ. The CDR3 reads CASNKWTGASQETQYF. CDR3 DNA: TGCGCCAGCAATAAGTGGACAGGGGCTTCCCAAGAGACCCAGTACTTC.

This chain joins TRBV5-4 and TRBJ1-1; D gene unclear. V lost 5 bases to trimming and J lost 2 bases, with 7 bases between them. Germline CDR1 reads SGHNT; CDR2 reads YYREEE (reference sequence). The CDR3 totals 12 residues. The chain's CDR3 is CASRFGNTEAFF. CDR3 bases: TGTGCCAGCAGATTCGGAAACACTGAAGCTTTCTTT.

The chain joins TRBV5-6 to TRBJ2-3, with 12 bases that match TRBD2. V was clipped by 2 bases and J by 5 bases; unmatched bases: 6. Germline values: CDR1 SGHDT, CDR2 YYEEEE. The CDR3 is 16 amino acids. CDR3 residues: CASSLASGGARDTQYF. The CDR3 region has the DNA TGTGCCAGCAGCTTAGCTAGCGGGGGGGCACGAGATACGCAGTATTTT.

The chain links TRBV21-1 to TRBJ2-7; no DNA check was done on the table's D call, TRBD1. TRBV21-1 is a known pseudogene. This CDR3 is 15 amino acids long. The CDR3 DNA follows: TGTGCCAGCGAAGGGACAGGGTGTGTGAACTACGAGCAGTACTTC. This translates into CASEGTGCVNYEQYF.

This chain uses TRBV29-1 with TRBJ1-2, with D perhaps TRBD1 (6 bases). The ends were cut back, 3 bases at V and 6 bases at J, with 8 bases in the middle. The length of the CDR3 is 11 residues. Germline loops: CDR1 SQVTM, CDR2 ANQGSEA. CDR3 DNA: TGCAGCGTTGACAGGGGTGATGGCTACACCTTC. Encoded protein: CSVDRGDGYTF.

This chain links TRBV7-8 with TRBJ1-5; no reliable D call. Trimming cost V 1 base and J 4 bases, with 5 bases left between them. The CDR3 sequence is 13 residues long. In germline, CDR1 is SGHVS, CDR2 FQNEAQ. The CDR3: CASSLVRNQPQHF. The CDR3 DNA reads as TGTGCCAGCAGCTTAGTGAGGAATCAGCCCCAGCATTTT.

This rearrangement joins TRBV9 to TRBJ2-4; D remains ambiguous. The CDR3 spans 14 residues. Trimming pared 4 bases from V and 0 bases from J, leaving 8 bases between. Germline V gives CDR1 SGDLS, CDR2 YYNGEE. The DNA of the CDR3 is TGTGCCAGCAGCCCTCAGTTAGCCAAAAACATTCAGTACTTC. Translated, it gives CASSPQLAKNIQYF.

The chain has TRBV30 and TRBJ2-7; 8 bases map to TRBD1. This CDR3 contains 14 residues. Trimming took 2 bases from V and 2 from J; bases not matched to a gene: 5. Germline values: CDR1 GTSNPN, CDR2 SVGIG (reference sequence). The CDR3 bases are TGTGCCTGGAGTTATAAACAGGGGGCCTACGAGCAGTACTTC. Translating gives CAWSYKQGAYEQYF.